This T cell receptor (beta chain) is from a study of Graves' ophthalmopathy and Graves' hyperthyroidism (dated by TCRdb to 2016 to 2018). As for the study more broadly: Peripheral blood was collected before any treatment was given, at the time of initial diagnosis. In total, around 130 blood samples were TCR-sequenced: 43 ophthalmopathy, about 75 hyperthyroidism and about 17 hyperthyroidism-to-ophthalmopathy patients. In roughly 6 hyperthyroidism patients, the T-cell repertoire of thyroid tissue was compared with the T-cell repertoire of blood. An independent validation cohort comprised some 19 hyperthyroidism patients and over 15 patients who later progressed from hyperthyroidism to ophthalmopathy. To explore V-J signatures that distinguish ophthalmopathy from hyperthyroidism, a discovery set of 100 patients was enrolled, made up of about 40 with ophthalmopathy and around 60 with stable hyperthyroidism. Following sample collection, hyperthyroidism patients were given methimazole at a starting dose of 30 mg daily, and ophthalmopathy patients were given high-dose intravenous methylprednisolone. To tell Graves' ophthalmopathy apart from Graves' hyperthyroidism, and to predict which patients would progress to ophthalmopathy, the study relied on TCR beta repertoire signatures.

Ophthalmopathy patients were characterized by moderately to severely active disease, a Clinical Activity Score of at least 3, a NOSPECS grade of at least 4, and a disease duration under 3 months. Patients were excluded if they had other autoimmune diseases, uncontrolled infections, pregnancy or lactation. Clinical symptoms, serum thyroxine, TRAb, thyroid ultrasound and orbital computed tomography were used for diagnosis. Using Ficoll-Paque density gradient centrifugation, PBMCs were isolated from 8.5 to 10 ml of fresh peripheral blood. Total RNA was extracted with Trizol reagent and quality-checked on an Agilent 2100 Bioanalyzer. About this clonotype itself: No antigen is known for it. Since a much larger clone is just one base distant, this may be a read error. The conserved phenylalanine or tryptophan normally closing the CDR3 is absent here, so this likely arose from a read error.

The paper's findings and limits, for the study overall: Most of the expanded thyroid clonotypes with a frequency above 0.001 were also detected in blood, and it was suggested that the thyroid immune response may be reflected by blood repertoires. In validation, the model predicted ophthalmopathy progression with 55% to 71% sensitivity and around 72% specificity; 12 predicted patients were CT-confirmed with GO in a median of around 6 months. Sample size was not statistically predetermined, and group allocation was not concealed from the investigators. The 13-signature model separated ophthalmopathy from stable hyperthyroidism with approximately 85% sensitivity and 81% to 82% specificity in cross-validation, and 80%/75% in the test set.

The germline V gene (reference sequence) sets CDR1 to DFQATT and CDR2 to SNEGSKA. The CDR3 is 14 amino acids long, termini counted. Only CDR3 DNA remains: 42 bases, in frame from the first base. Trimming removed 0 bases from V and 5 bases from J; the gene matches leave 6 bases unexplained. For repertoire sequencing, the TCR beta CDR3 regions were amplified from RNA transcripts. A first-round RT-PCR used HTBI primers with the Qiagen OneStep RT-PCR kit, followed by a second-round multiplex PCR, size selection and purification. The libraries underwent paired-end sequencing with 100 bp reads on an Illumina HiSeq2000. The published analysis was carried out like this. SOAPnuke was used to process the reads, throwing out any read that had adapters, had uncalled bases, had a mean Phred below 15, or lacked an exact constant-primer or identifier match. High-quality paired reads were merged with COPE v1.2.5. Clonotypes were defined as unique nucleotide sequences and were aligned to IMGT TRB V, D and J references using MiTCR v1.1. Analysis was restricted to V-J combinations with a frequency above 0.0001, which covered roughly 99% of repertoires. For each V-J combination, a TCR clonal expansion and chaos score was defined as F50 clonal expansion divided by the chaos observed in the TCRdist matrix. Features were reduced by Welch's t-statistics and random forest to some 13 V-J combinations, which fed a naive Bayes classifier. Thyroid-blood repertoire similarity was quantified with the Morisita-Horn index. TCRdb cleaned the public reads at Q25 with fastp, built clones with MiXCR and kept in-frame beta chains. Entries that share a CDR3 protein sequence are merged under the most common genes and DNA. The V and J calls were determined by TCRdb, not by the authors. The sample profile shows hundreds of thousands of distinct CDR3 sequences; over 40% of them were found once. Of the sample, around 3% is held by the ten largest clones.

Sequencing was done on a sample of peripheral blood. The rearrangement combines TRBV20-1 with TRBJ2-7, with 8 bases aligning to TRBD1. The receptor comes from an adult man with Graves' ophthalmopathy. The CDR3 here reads CSARELDRVDEQYC. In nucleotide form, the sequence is TGCAGTGCTAGAGAACTGGACAGGGTCGACGAGCAGTACTGC.